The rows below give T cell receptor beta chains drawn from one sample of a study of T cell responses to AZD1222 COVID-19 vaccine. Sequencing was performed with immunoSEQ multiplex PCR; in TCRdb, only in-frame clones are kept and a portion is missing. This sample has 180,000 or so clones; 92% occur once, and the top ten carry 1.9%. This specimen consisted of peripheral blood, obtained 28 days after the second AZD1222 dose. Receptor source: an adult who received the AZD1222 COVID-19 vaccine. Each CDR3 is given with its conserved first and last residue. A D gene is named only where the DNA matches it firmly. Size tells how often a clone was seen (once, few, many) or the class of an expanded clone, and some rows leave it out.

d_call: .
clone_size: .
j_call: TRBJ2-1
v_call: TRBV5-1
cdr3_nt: TGCGCCAGCAGCTTGGGGGCCCACAATGAGCAGTTCTTC
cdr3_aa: CASSLGAHNEQFF

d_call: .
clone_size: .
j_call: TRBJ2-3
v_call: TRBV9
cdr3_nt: TGTGCCAGCAGCGTTGCGGGGCTCGCAGATACGCAGTATTTT
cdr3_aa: CASSVAGLADTQYF

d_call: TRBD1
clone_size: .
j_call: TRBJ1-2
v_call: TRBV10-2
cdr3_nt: TGCGCCACCGGGACAGGGGATGGCTACACCTTC
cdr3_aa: CATGTGDGYTF

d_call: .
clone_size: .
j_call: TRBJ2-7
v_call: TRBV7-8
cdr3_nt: TGTGCCAGCAGCTCTTCTCCGACTCGGTCGCGCGAGCAGTACTTC
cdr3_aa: CASSSSPTRSREQYF

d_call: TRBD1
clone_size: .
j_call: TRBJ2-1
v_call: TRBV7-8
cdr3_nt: TGTGCCAGCAGCCTCCCGGACAGGGTCTACAATGAGCAGTTCTTC
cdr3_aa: CASSLPDRVYNEQFF

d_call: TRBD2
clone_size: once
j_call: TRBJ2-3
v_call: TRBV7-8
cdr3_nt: TGTGCCAGCAGCTTACGTAGGCTAGCGGGGGCGGGTACGCAGTATTTT
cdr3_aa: CASSLRRLAGAGTQYF

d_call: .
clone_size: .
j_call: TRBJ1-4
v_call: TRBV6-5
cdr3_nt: TGTGCCAGCAGTTACTCCATAGACAGGGAAAAACTGTTTTTT
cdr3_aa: CASSYSIDREKLFF

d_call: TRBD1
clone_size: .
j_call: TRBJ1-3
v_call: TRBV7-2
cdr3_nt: TGTGCCAGCAGCCCCTGGACAGGGCTTGGAAACACCATATATTTT
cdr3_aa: CASSPWTGLGNTIYF

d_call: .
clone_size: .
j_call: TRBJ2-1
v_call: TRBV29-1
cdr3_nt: TGCAGCGTCTCATACGCGGTGGGCAATGAGCAGTTCTTC
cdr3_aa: CSVSYAVGNEQFF

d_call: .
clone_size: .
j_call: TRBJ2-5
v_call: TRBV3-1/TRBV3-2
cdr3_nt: TGTGCCAGCAGCTACTCAGGGGCCCAGTACTTC
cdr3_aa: CASSYSGAQYF